Following are 29 T cell receptor beta chains from one sample sequenced in a study of CD8+ T cells in alopecia areata. The sequencing template was cDNA reverse transcribed from extracted RNA. Clones were read by immunoSEQ multiplex PCR, and TCRdb kept only the in-frame ones, dropping some. The sample includes 140,000 to 150,000 clones, about 60% of them seen just once. Material: CD4+ T cells sorted from blood, obtained at week 0. These receptors all come from a human donor with alopecia areata.

The rearrangement links TRBV7-9 to TRBJ1-5; no definite D call. The germline gives CDR1 SEHNR, CDR2 FQNEAQ (reference sequence). V was shortened by 8 bases and J by 0 bases, with 11 bases between the two germline ends. The CDR3 is 14 residues long. The CDR3 DNA reads TGTGCCAGCGGCAGCTCCGGTAGCAATCAGCCCCAGCATTTT. Translated, it gives CASGSSGSNQPQHF.

The chain combines TRBV2 with TRBJ2-2; D possibly corresponds to TRBD1 (5 bases). Germline CDR1 reads SNHLY; CDR2 reads FYNNEI. This CDR3 region has 17 residues. Between the trimmed V and J ends, which lost 7 bases and 1 base, there was a span of 19 bases. As DNA, the CDR3 is TGTGCCAGCAAGGTCCGGTTCGGCCAGGGGAACACCGGGGAGCTGTTTTTT. Its protein product is CASKVRFGQGNTGELFF. Drawing the rest from reference TRBV2 and TRBJ2-2, the complete variable domain is EPEVTQTPSHQVTQMGQEVILRCVPISNHLYFYWYRQILGQKVEFLVSFYNNEISEKSEIFDDQFSVERPDGSNFTLKIRSTKLEDSAMYFCASKVRFGQGNTGELFFGEGSRLTVL.

In this sample, this clone turned up a few times. This chain connects TRBV23-1 to TRBJ2-7; 8 bases agree with TRBD1. TRBV23-1 is an open reading frame, and its role is uncertain. The V and J ends lost 6 bases and 0 bases, in that order; junction bases with no gene match: 7. The CDR3 contains 15 residues. The CDR3 loop reads CASSRDRSSSYEQYF. The CDR3, as DNA: TGCGCCAGCAGCAGGGACAGGTCTAGCTCCTACGAGCAGTACTTC.

This clone was picked up a small number of times. The rearrangement links TRBV10-3 to TRBJ1-6; TRBD1 might be the D (6 bases). Looked up from germline, CDR1 is ENHRY and CDR2 is SYGVKD. V shed 9 bases and J shed 8 bases, with 17 bases lying between them. The CDR3 is 14 residues long. The CDR3 region has the DNA TGTGCCATGGGGGCCTCGGCCGGGGATTCACCCCTCCACTTT. Its translation: CAMGASAGDSPLHF.

This clone was seen a few times. The chain employs TRBV2 and TRBJ2-7; TRBD2 matches at 12 bases. CDR1 and CDR2 from the germline V gene are SNHLY and FYNNEI. The CDR3 contains 13 residues. The V segment lost 8 bases and the J segment 6 bases; nucleotides outside the gene matches: 5. The CDR3 is CASAEGLAGEQYF. The CDR3 coding sequence is TGTGCCAGCGCGGAGGGACTAGCGGGCGAGCAGTACTTC.

This chain's CDR3 is CAWKPRGGGPVTSTDTQYF. CDR3 DNA: TGTGCCTGGAAACCCCGAGGCGGGGGGCCTGTCACTAGCACAGATACGCAGTATTTT. The chain carries TRBV30 and TRBJ2-3; 8 bases are shared with TRBD2. CDR3 length equals 19 residues. CDR1 and CDR2 (germline): GTSNPN, SVGIG (reference sequence). Trimming at V came to 4 bases and at J to 0 bases, leaving 18 bases not matched to a gene.

This clone was detected a few times. The rearrangement uses TRBV29-1 and TRBJ2-1; 7 nucleotides match TRBD1. Germline V CDR1 and CDR2: SQVTM, ANQGSEA. CDR3 length equals 13 residues. The junction had 9 bases not matched to a gene; V was cut back by 2 bases and J by 11 bases. CDR3 region: CSVEISQGEKQFF. The DNA of the CDR3 is TGCAGCGTTGAAATAAGTCAGGGGGAGAAGCAGTTCTTC.

This clone was counted between two and nine times. The chain is built from TRBV6-5 and TRBJ2-4; no clear D gene. The germline V gene has CDR1 MNHEY and CDR2 SVGAGI. The CDR3 spans 16 residues. Trimming shortened V by 0 bases and J by 0 bases, and 9 bases separated the two germline ends. CDR3 coding DNA: TGTGCCAGCAGTTACTCGACCTTCCTAGCCAAAAACATTCAGTACTTC. It translates to CASSYSTFLAKNIQYF.

This clone was detected only a few times. The rearrangement joins TRBV29-1 to TRBJ2-7, with TRBD2 matching over 7 bases. The V segment lost 8 bases and the J segment 2 bases; nucleotides outside the gene matches: 9. In germline, CDR1 is SQVTM, CDR2 ANQGSEA. The CDR3 is 13 amino acids. DNA of the CDR3: TGCAGCATCCTTCCGGGGGGAGCCTACGAGCAGTACTTC. The encoded protein is CSILPGGAYEQYF.

This clone appeared a few times. For the CDR3, the DNA is TGTGCCAGTAACTCAGGGGGATATATCAATCAGCCCCAGCATTTT. Its protein product is CASNSGGYINQPQHF. The chain joins TRBV19 to TRBJ1-5; TRBD1 agrees at 7 bases. V gave up 7 bases and J gave up 3 bases; unmatched junction bases: 9. There are 15 residues in the CDR3. Germline CDR1 LNHDA, CDR2 SQIVND (reference sequence).

The chain employs TRBV1 and TRBJ1-1; the table's D call TRBD1 went unverified against the DNA. TRBV1 is designated a pseudogene. The CDR3 is made up of 17 amino acids. Written as DNA, the CDR3 is TGCACCAGCAGCCAAGATATAGGGACAGGGGGACTCGCTGAAGCTTTCTTT. Encoded protein: CTSSQDIGTGGLAEAFF.

V usage is TRBV27 and J usage is TRBJ1-2, with 8 bases aligning to TRBD1. Trimming took 0 bases from V and 7 from J; bases not matched to a gene: 13. In germline, CDR1 is MNHEY, CDR2 SMNVEV (reference sequence). This CDR3 comprises 17 residues. The CDR3: CASSLSRTGQGSRGYTF. In DNA, the CDR3 is TGTGCCAGCAGTTTATCCAGGACAGGGCAGGGCTCCCGTGGCTACACCTTC.

The V call is TRBV5-6, the J call TRBJ1-2, with D tentatively TRBD1 (5 bases). Germline loops: CDR1 SGHDT, CDR2 YYEEEE. V lost 0 bases to trimming and J lost 2 bases, with 11 bases between them. The CDR3 length is 15 residues. CDR3: CASSLEREGNYGYTF. In DNA form, the CDR3 reads TGTGCCAGCAGCTTGGAACGGGAGGGGAACTATGGCTACACCTTC.

V gene TRBV29-1 combines with J gene TRBJ2-1; tentative D call: TRBD2 (6 bases). The CDR3 runs 13 residues. In germline, CDR1 is SQVTM, CDR2 ANQGSEA. The CDR3 DNA follows: TGCAGTGGTGCAGGGAGGATCTACAATGAGCAGTTCTTC. Protein product: CSGAGRIYNEQFF.

V gene TRBV5-4 combines with J gene TRBJ2-5; unclear D gene. Looked up from germline, CDR1 is SGHNT and CDR2 is YYREEE (reference sequence). The CDR3 runs 14 residues. Trimming shortened V by 4 bases and J by 5 bases, and 15 bases separated the two germline ends. The CDR3 coding sequence is TGTGCCAGCAGCCCGGTTGGCCCTGGGGAGACCCAGTACTTC. Encoded protein: CASSPVGPGETQYF.

The chain recombines TRBV5-1 with TRBJ1-3; D not resolved. Looked up from germline, CDR1 is SGHRS and CDR2 is YFSETQ. Trimming took 0 bases from V and 0 from J, leaving 10 bases between them. This CDR3 is built from 16 residues. The CDR3, as DNA: TGCGCCAGCAGCTTGGAGGGCCGTAGCTCTGGAAACACCATATATTTT. It is translated as CASSLEGRSSGNTIYF.

This chain connects TRBV30 to TRBJ1-6; tentative D call: TRBD1 (6 bases). CDR3 length: 13 amino acids. Germline CDR1 is GTSNPN and CDR2 is SVGIG (reference sequence). Trimming stripped 3 bases from V and 10 bases from J, with 13 bases between. In DNA form, the CDR3 reads TGTGCCTGGAGGAGGGCAGGGGAGTCACCCCTCCACTTT. Its protein product is CAWRRAGESPLHF.

The V and J genes are TRBV9 and TRBJ1-6; D remains ambiguous. Germline CDR1 is SGDLS and CDR2 is YYNGEE. V lost 0 bases, J lost 1 base, and 5 bases lay in between. The CDR3 loop spans 15 amino acids. The CDR3 DNA sequence: TGTGCCAGCAGCGTAGGTGGATCCTATAATTCACCCCTCCACTTT. It is translated as CASSVGGSYNSPLHF.

The chain employs TRBV25-1 and TRBJ1-2; D remains unclear. From germline, CDR1 is MGHDK and CDR2 SYGVNS. The CDR3 runs 11 residues. Trimming removed 6 bases from V and 4 bases from J, with 6 bases in between. DNA of the CDR3: TGTGCCAGCAGGGGGATCTATGGCTACACCTTC. It translates to CASRGIYGYTF.

The chain links TRBV29-1 to TRBJ2-7; 10 nucleotides align to TRBD1. The CDR3 loop spans 13 amino acids. J gave up 3 bases and V 7 bases, and 6 bases lay outside the gene matches. Germline lookup yields CDR1 SQVTM and CDR2 ANQGSEA. CDR3 bases: TGCAGCGCCACACGGGACAGGGGCTACGAGCAGTACTTC. Protein product: CSATRDRGYEQYF.

The chain is built from TRBV18 and TRBJ2-7; D ambiguous. V lost 2 bases and J lost 2, with 7 bases in between. There are 13 residues in the CDR3. Germline loops: CDR1 KGHSH, CDR2 LQKENI. CDR3 bases: TGTGCCAGCTCACCAGGGAATACCTACGAGCAGTACTTC. It encodes CASSPGNTYEQYF.

The V gene is TRBV30, the J gene TRBJ2-3; D uncertain. This CDR3 spans 11 amino acids. Per the germline V gene, CDR1 is GTSNPN and CDR2 is SVGIG (reference sequence). V was clipped by 2 bases and J by 5 bases, with 5 bases between them. The CDR3 loop reads CAWSLLDTQYF. Here the CDR3 DNA reads TGTGCCTGGAGTCTATTAGATACGCAGTATTTT.

The V call is TRBV11-2, the J call TRBJ2-7; D is possibly TRBD2 (6 bases). The germline V and J ends were trimmed by 4 bases and 6 bases, with 19 bases remaining between them. CDR3 length: 15 amino acids. Germline V gene lookup returns CDR1 SGHAT and CDR2 FQNNGV. CDR3 amino acids: CASSSEFGGLSEQYF. The DNA for the CDR3 is TGTGCCAGCAGCTCTGAGTTCGGGGGTCTCTCCGAGCAGTACTTC.

The genes are TRBV7-2 and TRBJ2-7; D ambiguous. CDR1 and CDR2 from the germline V gene are SGHTA and FQGNSA. V dropped 0 bases and J dropped 5 bases, with 14 bases sitting between them. There are 15 residues in the CDR3. For the CDR3, the DNA is TGTGCCAGCAGCTTAGCGCGGCTAGAGGCGCACGAGCAGTACTTC. As protein: CASSLARLEAHEQYF.

The chain employs TRBV5-4 and TRBJ1-1; a weak D match, TRBD1 (6 bases). Germline CDR1 SGHNT, CDR2 YYREEE (reference sequence). CDR3 length: 15 residues. Trimming left V 2 bases short and J 1 base short, with 12 bases between. The CDR3 DNA reads TGTGCCAGCAGCTTCACAGGGAGTACGAACACTGAAGCTTTCTTT. Encoded protein: CASSFTGSTNTEAFF. Full variable domain (rest looked up from reference TRBV5-4 and TRBJ1-1): ETGVTQSPTHLIKTRGQQVTLRCSSQSGHNTVSWYQQALGQGPQFIFQYYREEENGRGNFPPRFSGLQFPNYSSELNVNALELDDSALYLCASSFTGSTNTEAFFGQGTRLTVV.

This clone has only a few counts. The rearrangement links TRBV7-4 to TRBJ1-5; TRBD1 aligns across 7 bases. The CDR3 runs 16 residues. V gave up 2 bases and J gave up 1 base; unmatched junction bases: 5. Germline values: CDR1 SGHVT, CDR2 SQSDAQ. The CDR3 region has the DNA TGTGCCAGCAGCTTACCTATGACAGGGAGCAATCAGCCCCAGCATTTT. Protein sequence: CASSLPMTGSNQPQHF.

V usage is TRBV6-5 and J usage is TRBJ2-7, with TRBD1 identical over 8 bases. CDR3 length equals 12 residues. The germline V gene encodes CDR1 MNHEY and CDR2 SVGAGI. With V trimmed by 9 bases and J by 5 bases, 6 bases remained unmatched. The DNA of the CDR3 is TGTGCCAGTCGACAGGGGAGTAACGAGCAGTACTTC. This translates into CASRQGSNEQYF.

V gene TRBV30 combines with J gene TRBJ2-5; 8 positions match TRBD2. Germline V gives CDR1 GTSNPN, CDR2 SVGIG (reference sequence). The length of the CDR3 is 14 residues. The V gene end was trimmed by 3 bases and the J gene end by 7 bases; junction bases not matched to a gene: 10. CDR3 amino acids: CAWRASGSLGTQYF. The CDR3 coding sequence is TGTGCCTGGAGGGCTAGCGGGTCCTTGGGGACCCAGTACTTC. The variable domain in full, with the rest retrieved from reference TRBV30 and TRBJ2-5, is SQTIHQWPATLVQPVGSPLSLECTVEGTSNPNLYWYRQAAGRGLQLLFYSVGIGQISSEVPQNLSASRPQDRQFILSSKKLLLSDSGFYLCAWRASGSLGTQYFGPGTRLLVL.

The DNA of the CDR3 is TGTGCCAGCAGCCCACGGGTGCAATCTGGGGCCAACGTCCTGACTTTC. This gives the protein CASSPRVQSGANVLTF. The rearrangement joins TRBV9 to TRBJ2-6, with D uncertain. Trimming removed 4 bases from V and 1 base from J, with 12 bases in between. Germline-derived CDR1 and CDR2 are SGDLS and YYNGEE. The CDR3 length is 16 residues.